Included here is one T cell receptor (beta chain) sequence, with context. TCRdb's copy holds only in-frame clones and misses some; the assay was immunoSEQ multiplex PCR. The data hold 200,000 to 250,000 clones, with approximately 86% observed a single time. This specimen comes from a study of blood T cell repertoires in COVID-19. Study overall: Both acute and convalescent COVID-19 samples were obtained from the United States, Italy and Spain.

Cohort placement rested on clinical history that participants reported themselves. Germline CDR1 SGDLS, CDR2 YYNGEE. The CDR3 covers 18 residues. V dropped 3 bases and J dropped 0; count of bases not matched to a gene: 9. This receptor was identified in a woman between 50 and 59 years old with acute COVID-19. The chain carries TRBV9 and TRBJ2-6; 7 nucleotides match TRBD1. What was sequenced was PBMCs or T cells enriched from blood (not recorded which). Here the CDR3 DNA reads TGTGCCAGCAGCGCCCCGACAGGGACAAGCTCTGGGGCCAACGTCCTGACTTTC. Translating gives CASSAPTGTSSGANVLTF.